A single sample gave rise to the 25 T cell receptor beta chains below, sequenced in a study of blood T cell repertoires in COVID-19. Clones were read by immunoSEQ multiplex PCR, and TCRdb kept only the in-frame ones, dropping some. The sample lists around 200,000 clones, around 83% occurring once. Sequencing was carried out using peripheral blood. The receptors were gathered from a woman aged 40-49 years with acute or convalescent COVID-19.

This clone came up a few times. The chain couples TRBV19 to TRBJ2-1; 8 nucleotides align to TRBD2. V lost 7 bases and J lost 4; bases outside the gene matches: 6. The length of the CDR3 is 14 residues. The germline V gene encodes CDR1 LNHDA and CDR2 SQIVND (reference sequence). CDR3 bases: TGTGCCAGTAACGCCCGGGAGGGGTACAATGAGCAGTTCTTC. Residues: CASNAREGYNEQFF.

The J gene is TRBJ1-5, the V gene TRBV5-8; no clear D. Trimming stripped 1 base from V and 6 bases from J, with 8 bases between. The CDR3 has 13 amino acids. Germline V lookup: CDR1 SGHTS, CDR2 YDEGEE. The CDR3 loop reads CASSLWRGQPQHF. CDR3 DNA sequence: TGTGCCAGCAGCTTGTGGCGCGGTCAGCCCCAGCATTTT.

The CDR3 DNA sequence: TGTGCCAGCTCACCACCGAGTACCCGGGACACTGAAGCTTTCTTT. This codes for CASSPPSTRDTEAFF. This chain connects TRBV18 to TRBJ1-1; D remains unclear. V lost 0 bases to trimming and J lost 3 bases, with 11 bases between them. The germline CDR1 and CDR2 sequences are KGHSH and LQKENI. The CDR3 sequence is 15 residues long.

The V call is TRBV5-4, the J call TRBJ1-1; 7 nucleotides match TRBD1. Germline V CDR1 and CDR2: SGHNT, YYREEE (reference sequence). The length of the CDR3 is 14 residues. V shed 2 bases and J 0 bases; nucleotides not matched to a gene: 1. The CDR3 DNA follows: TGTGCCAGCAGCTTAGGGGGCATGAACACTGAAGCTTTCTTT. Residues: CASSLGGMNTEAFF.

V gene TRBV28 combines with J gene TRBJ1-2, with 7 bases aligning to TRBD1. Germline CDR1 MDHEN, CDR2 SYDVKM. After removal of 6 bases from V and 2 bases from J, the junction contained 3 bases not matched to a gene. The CDR3 is made up of 13 amino acids. CDR3 region: CASRIGGNYGYTF. In DNA, the CDR3 is TGTGCCAGCAGGATAGGGGGCAACTATGGCTACACCTTC.

The chain joins TRBV7-2 to TRBJ1-5, with D possibly TRBD1 on 5 matching bases. The V and J ends lost 1 base and 7 bases respectively, with 11 bases between them. This CDR3 has 14 amino acids. Germline V gene data show CDR1 as SGHTA and CDR2 as FQGNSA. In nucleotides, the CDR3 is TGTGCCAGCAGCTTAGGGGTAGGGGCACAGCCCCAGCATTTT. Translation gives CASSLGVGAQPQHF.

The rearrangement joins TRBV6-5 to TRBJ1-4; TRBD1 might be the D (5 bases). The CDR3 is 14 amino acids. V lost 7 bases and J 5 bases, leaving 14 bases between the germline ends. Germline-derived CDR1 and CDR2 are MNHEY and SVGAGI. The CDR3 reads CASMIHRLNEKLFF. DNA of the CDR3: TGTGCCAGCATGATACACAGGTTAAATGAAAAACTGTTTTTT.

The chain uses TRBV5-4 and TRBJ2-1; D is ambiguous. This CDR3 has 13 residues. In germline, CDR1 is SGHNT, CDR2 YYREEE (reference sequence). The V end lost 4 bases, the J end lost 7 bases, and 12 bases lay between the germline ends. CDR3 amino acids: CASSRVDLNEQFF. The CDR3 DNA follows: TGTGCCAGCAGCCGTGTCGACTTGAATGAGCAGTTCTTC.

The J gene is TRBJ2-5, the V gene TRBV19; 15 nucleotides agree with TRBD2. The CDR3 spans 18 residues. Germline V lookup: CDR1 LNHDA, CDR2 SQIVND (reference sequence). The trim removed 4 bases at V and 5 bases at J, leaving 11 bases unmatched. CDR3 in DNA: TGTGCCAGTAGTAGGCCTGGGACTAGCGGGGGGCCGAGGGAGACCCAGTACTTC. Protein: CASSRPGTSGGPRETQYF.

The genes are TRBV5-1 and TRBJ2-7, with a tentative D call TRBD2 (6 bases). The CDR3 length is 15 residues. The germline CDR1 and CDR2 sequences are SGHRS and YFSETQ. V gave up 4 bases and J gave up 0 bases, with 14 bases separating them. CDR3 amino acids: CASSPTGTPSYEQYF. CDR3 nucleotides: TGCGCCAGCAGCCCGACGGGGACTCCCTCCTACGAGCAGTACTTC.

The chain employs TRBV25-1 and TRBJ1-2; possibly TRBD1 for D (6 bases). Germline V gene lookup returns CDR1 MGHDK and CDR2 SYGVNS. The CDR3 has 14 amino acids. The V and J ends lost 5 bases and 4 bases respectively, with 14 bases between them. This CDR3 reads CASSPGGNIYGYTF. CDR3 DNA sequence: TGTGCCAGCAGTCCGGGGGGCAATATCTATGGCTACACCTTC.

The V call is TRBV5-6, the J call TRBJ2-1, with D possibly matching TRBD1 (6 bases). The CDR3 totals 13 residues. Trimming pared 0 bases from V and 7 bases from J, leaving 8 bases between. Germline loops: CDR1 SGHDT, CDR2 YYEEEE. The CDR3 bases are TGTGCCAGCAGCTTGGAGGGGGAAAATGAGCAGTTCTTC. Translating it yields CASSLEGENEQFF.

V usage is TRBV9 and J usage is TRBJ2-5; 12 nucleotides align to TRBD2. This CDR3 is built from 16 residues. In germline, CDR1 is SGDLS, CDR2 YYNGEE. The J segment lost 3 bases and the V segment lost 4 bases, leaving 7 bases of the junction unmatched. CDR3 bases: TGTGCCAGCAGCCCGGGGCGGACTAGCGGGGAAGAGACCCAGTACTTC. Its protein product is CASSPGRTSGEETQYF.

This clone was seen just once. V gene TRBV7-8 combines with J gene TRBJ1-2; D perhaps matches TRBD1 (6 bases). The germline gives CDR1 SGHVS, CDR2 FQNEAQ. The CDR3 has 13 residues. V lost 5 bases, J lost 8 bases, and 15 bases lay in between. CDR3 in amino acids: CASSHQGPGGYTF. CDR3 nucleotides: TGTGCCAGCAGCCACCAGGGGCCCGGAGGCTACACCTTC.

The chain recombines TRBV5-1 with TRBJ1-1, with TRBD1 matching 7 bases. Trimming took 5 bases from V and 4 from J; bases not matched to a gene: 11. This CDR3 is built from 15 residues. Germline V gives CDR1 SGHRS, CDR2 YFSETQ. The CDR3 region has the DNA TGCGCCAGCAGGTCACAGGGGTCGGAGAGCACTGAAGCTTTCTTT. It encodes CASRSQGSESTEAFF.

The chain joins TRBV5-4 to TRBJ2-2; TRBD1 matches 10 bases. The germline V gene has CDR1 SGHNT and CDR2 YYREEE (reference sequence). Trimming at V came to 1 base and at J to 6 bases, leaving 9 bases not matched to a gene. CDR3 length equals 17 residues. Here the CDR3 reads CASSLWTGGYLAGELFF. In DNA, the CDR3 is TGTGCCAGCAGCTTGTGGACAGGGGGGTATTTGGCCGGGGAGCTGTTTTTT.

V and J are TRBV9 and TRBJ1-1, with D tentatively TRBD1 (6 bases). There are 15 residues in the CDR3. V lost 0 bases to trimming and J lost 10 bases, with 19 bases between them. Looked up from germline, CDR1 is SGDLS and CDR2 is YYNGEE. Written as DNA, the CDR3 is TGTGCCAGCAGCGTAGATGGTCGGGGCAGGGGAAGAGCTTTCTTT. This gives the protein CASSVDGRGRGRAFF.

This chain connects TRBV30 to TRBJ1-4, with D tentatively TRBD1 (5 bases). V shed 5 bases and J shed 5 bases, with 9 bases lying between them. CDR3 length equals 12 residues. Germline V gives CDR1 GTSNPN, CDR2 SVGIG (reference sequence). The chain's CDR3 is CAWAGLNEKLFF. CDR3 coding DNA: TGTGCCTGGGCGGGACTCAATGAAAAACTGTTTTTT.

The rearrangement joins TRBV29-1 to TRBJ1-1, with D possibly being TRBD1 (6 bases). Deletions cut 3 bases from V and 0 bases from J, with 8 bases between. Germline-derived CDR1 and CDR2 are SQVTM and ANQGSEA. This CDR3 is 13 amino acids long. The CDR3 loop is CSVDQGMNTEAFF. The DNA of the CDR3 is TGCAGCGTTGATCAGGGGATGAACACTGAAGCTTTCTTT.

The chain is built from TRBV28 and TRBJ2-1; the match to TRBD2 covers 13 bases. The V gene's germline CDR1 is MDHEN and CDR2 SYDVKM. V lost 5 bases and J lost 5; bases outside the gene matches: 3. The CDR3 loop spans 15 amino acids. CDR3 nucleotide sequence: TGTGCCAGCAGTCTTGGGACTAGCGGGAACAATGAGCAGTTCTTC. Translated: CASSLGTSGNNEQFF.

The J gene is TRBJ1-2, the V gene TRBV29-1; D may be TRBD1 (5 bases). The V gene lost 5 bases and the J gene lost 3 bases, with 13 bases spanning the gap. From germline, CDR1 is SQVTM and CDR2 ANQGSEA. The CDR3 length is 13 residues. In DNA, the CDR3 is TGCAGCGTTTCAGAACAGGTGGACTATGGCTACACCTTC. Translation: CSVSEQVDYGYTF.

This sequence joins TRBV7-9 and TRBJ1-2; D is perhaps TRBD1 (6 bases). Deletions cut 4 bases from V and 5 bases from J, with 14 bases between. CDR1 is SEHNR, CDR2 FQNEAQ, per germline (reference sequence). This CDR3 region has 14 residues. For the CDR3, the DNA is TGTGCCAGCAGCTCAACAGGGATCAGATATGGCTACACCTTC. Translated: CASSSTGIRYGYTF.

The chain couples TRBV27 to TRBJ2-1, with TRBD2 identical over 9 bases. With V trimmed by 4 bases and J by 10 bases, 11 bases remained unmatched. The CDR3 extends over 15 amino acids. Germline V gene lookup returns CDR1 MNHEY and CDR2 SMNVEV (reference sequence). The CDR3: CASSSPVAGEDEQFF. For the CDR3, the DNA is TGTGCCAGCAGTTCCCCAGTAGCGGGAGAGGACGAGCAGTTCTTC.

The chain couples TRBV28 to TRBJ1-2, with 7 positions matching TRBD1. This CDR3 is built from 16 residues. Germline CDR1 and CDR2: MDHEN and SYDVKM. After removal of 8 bases from V and 1 base from J, the junction contained 13 bases not matched to a gene. This CDR3 reads CASQPGGTAINYGYTF. The CDR3 region has the DNA TGTGCCAGCCAACCGGGTGGGACAGCCATTAACTATGGCTACACCTTC.

This chain links TRBV3-1 (or the pseudogene TRBV3-2) with TRBJ2-7, with no clear D. CDR3 length equals 13 residues. The germline CDR1 and CDR2 sequences are LGHDT and YNNKEL (reference sequence). The V and J ends lost 4 bases and 3 bases respectively, with 10 bases between them. CDR3 loop: CASSRELLYEQYF. Written as DNA, the CDR3 is TGTGCCAGCAGCCGCGAACTTCTCTACGAGCAGTACTTC.